A selection of T cell receptor beta chains follows, all from one sample in a study of blood T cell repertoires in COVID-19. Using immunoSEQ multiplex PCR, the repertoire was profiled, and TCRdb retains in-frame clones only, with some absent. Of fewer than 120,000 clones listed, roughly 85% are singletons. Sequencing input: peripheral blood. These receptors originate from a woman older than 75 with active or convalescent COVID-19. CDR3s include the opening cysteine and the closing phenylalanine or tryptophan. D genes are given only for firm matches. Some rows have no size entry. The others give once, few or many, or a class for an expanded clone.

J gene | D gene | clone size | V gene | CDR3 protein | CDR3 DNA
TRBJ2-7 | TRBD2 | - | TRBV18 | CASSLRGLAGGGEQYF | TGTGCCAGCTCACTTCGGGGACTAGCGGGAGGAGGCGAGCAGTACTTC
TRBJ2-2 | TRBD2 | once | TRBV18 | CASSPGTSGSPGELFF | TGTGCCAGCTCACCAGGGACTAGCGGGAGTCCCGGGGAGCTGTTTTTT
TRBJ1-1 | - | - | TRBV30 | CAWRRYSEAFF | TGTGCCTGGAGGAGGTATTCCGAAGCTTTCTTT
TRBJ2-7 | - | - | TRBV5-8 | CASTRGWGVSYEQYF | TGTGCCAGCACCCGGGGGTGGGGGGTCTCCTACGAGCAGTACTTC
TRBJ2-4 | - | - | TRBV18 | CASSPRGGLAKNIQYF | TGTGCCAGCTCACCACGGGGGGGCCTGGCCAAAAACATTCAGTACTTC
TRBJ2-5 | - | - | TRBV5-5 | CASRMGGRETQYF | TGTGCCAGCAGGATGGGGGGAAGGGAGACCCAGTACTTC
TRBJ2-7 | - | - | TRBV28 | CASSLCQGGCAQYF | TGTGCCAGCAGTTTATGCCAGGGTGGGTGTGCGCAGTACTTC
TRBJ2-7 | - | - | TRBV6-2/TRBV6-3 | CASSPGVRYEQYF | TGTGCCAGCAGTCCCGGGGTTCGGTACGAGCAGTACTTC
TRBJ2-7 | - | - | TRBV10-3 | CATQQGGPDEQYF | TGTGCCACCCAACAGGGCGGACCGGACGAGCAGTACTTC
TRBJ1-1 | - | - | TRBV12-2 | CASRLTLSDTEAFF | TGTGCAAGTCGCTTAACCCTATCGGACACTGAAGCTTTCTTT
TRBJ1-5 | - | - | TRBV28 | CASRQGLYQPQHF | TGTGCCAGCAGGCAGGGGTTGTATCAGCCCCAGCATTTT
TRBJ1-5 | - | - | TRBV10-2 | CASSDHTGNVYQPQHF | TGCGCCAGCAGTGATCATACAGGGAATGTATATCAGCCCCAGCATTTT
TRBJ1-2 | - | once | TRBV5-1 | CASAKGGRTQLNYGYTF | TGCGCCAGCGCCAAGGGGGGGCGAACCCAACTTAACTATGGCTACACCTTC
TRBJ1-3 | - | - | TRBV15 | CATSRDYRAGNTIYF | TGTGCCACCAGCAGAGATTACAGGGCTGGAAACACCATATATTTT
TRBJ2-7 | TRBD2 | - | TRBV4-3 | CASSQDYGLAGYEQYF | TGCGCCAGCAGCCAAGACTATGGACTAGCGGGCTACGAGCAGTACTTC
TRBJ2-2 | TRBD2 | - | TRBV30 | CAYGTTGTGELFF | TGTGCCTACGGGACTACGGGCACCGGGGAGCTGTTTTTT
TRBJ2-1 | - | - | TRBV5-1 | CASWPGVSYNEQFF | TGCGCCAGCTGGCCGGGAGTTTCCTACAATGAGCAGTTCTTC
TRBJ2-7 | TRBD2 | - | TRBV10-2 | CASTGLAGGPSSYEQYF | TGCGCCAGCACCGGACTAGCGGGAGGCCCTAGCTCCTACGAGCAGTACTTC
TRBJ2-7 | - | - | TRBV4-1 | CASSQEATRDSSYEQYF | TGCGCCAGCAGCCAAGAAGCCACGCGGGATTCTTCCTACGAGCAGTACTTC
TRBJ2-5 | TRBD1 | - | TRBV6-5 | CASSRRGLGETQYF | TGTGCCAGCAGCCGCAGGGGGCTGGGGGAGACCCAGTACTTC
TRBJ1-2 | TRBD1 | - | TRBV2 | CASRKWAQGASGYTF | TGTGCCAGCAGAAAGTGGGCACAGGGGGCGTCTGGCTACACCTTC
TRBJ2-2 | - | - | TRBV7-9 | CASSVNRGGYTGELFF | TGTGCCAGCAGCGTTAACAGGGGAGGCTACACCGGGGAGCTGTTTTTT
TRBJ2-7 | TRBD1 | - | TRBV29-1 | CSVGPGQGPQYRVF | TGCAGCGTGGGACCGGGACAGGGGCCCCAGTATCGAGTTTTC
TRBJ1-2 | TRBD1 | - | TRBV7-3 | CASSLTGGEDGYTF | TGTGCCAGCAGCTTAACAGGGGGCGAAGATGGCTACACCTTC
TRBJ1-5 | - | - | TRBV19 | CASSTLARVRRNQPQHF | TGTGCCAGTAGTACTCTTGCCCGGGTTCGACGCAATCAGCCCCAGCATTTT
TRBJ2-5 | - | - | TRBV21-1 | CASSKEGGLASKETQYF | TGTGCCAGCAGCAAAGAAGGAGGACTAGCATCGAAAGAGACCCAGTACTTC
TRBJ1-2 | - | - | TRBV5-1 | CASRPDSYGYTF | TGCGCCAGCAGGCCTGACAGCTATGGCTACACCTTC
TRBJ2-7 | TRBD1 | - | TRBV19 | CASSTTINNRGPYEQYF | TGTGCCAGTAGTACAACAATAAATAACAGGGGACCCTACGAGCAGTACTTC
TRBJ2-5 | - | - | TRBV30 | CAWGRDTQETQYF | TGTGCCTGGGGACGGGACACTCAAGAGACCCAGTACTTC
TRBJ2-6 | - | few | TRBV28 | CASSPASSGNSGANVLTF | TGTGCCAGCAGTCCTGCCTCTTCGGGGAACTCTGGGGCCAACGTCCTGACTTTC